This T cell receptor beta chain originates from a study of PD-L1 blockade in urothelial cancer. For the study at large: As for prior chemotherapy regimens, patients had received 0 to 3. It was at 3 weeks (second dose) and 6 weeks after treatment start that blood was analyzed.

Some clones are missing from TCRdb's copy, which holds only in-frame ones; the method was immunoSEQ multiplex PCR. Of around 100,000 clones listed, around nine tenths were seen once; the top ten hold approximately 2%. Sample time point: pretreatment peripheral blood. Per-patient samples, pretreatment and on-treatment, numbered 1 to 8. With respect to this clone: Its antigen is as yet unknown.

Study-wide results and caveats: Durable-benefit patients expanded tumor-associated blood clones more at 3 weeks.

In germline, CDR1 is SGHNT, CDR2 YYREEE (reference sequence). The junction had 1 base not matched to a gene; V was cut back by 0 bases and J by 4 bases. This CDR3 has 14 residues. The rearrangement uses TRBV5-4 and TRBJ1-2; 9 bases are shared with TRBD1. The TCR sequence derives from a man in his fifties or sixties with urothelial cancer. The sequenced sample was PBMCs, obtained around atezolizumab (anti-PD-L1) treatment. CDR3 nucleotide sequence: TGTGCCAGCAGCTTGGACAGGGGGCTCTATGGCTACACCTTC. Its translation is CASSLDRGLYGYTF. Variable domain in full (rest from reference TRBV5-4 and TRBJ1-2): ETGVTQSPTHLIKTRGQQVTLRCSSQSGHNTVSWYQQALGQGPQFIFQYYREEENGRGNFPPRFSGLQFPNYSSELNVNALELDDSALYLCASSLDRGLYGYTFGSGTRLTVV.